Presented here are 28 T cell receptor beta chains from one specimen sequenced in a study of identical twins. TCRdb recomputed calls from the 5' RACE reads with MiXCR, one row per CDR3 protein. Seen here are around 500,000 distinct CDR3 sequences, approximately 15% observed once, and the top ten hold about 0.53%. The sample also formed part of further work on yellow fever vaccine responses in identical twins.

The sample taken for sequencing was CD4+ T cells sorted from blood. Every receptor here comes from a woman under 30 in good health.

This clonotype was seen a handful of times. CDR3 coding DNA: TGCGCCAGCAGCCAAGTCGGGACAGGGGATTCACCCCTCCACTTT. Translation: CASSQVGTGDSPLHF. The genes are TRBV4-1 and TRBJ1-6, with 10 positions matching TRBD1. The CDR3 extends over 15 amino acids. Germline lookup yields CDR1 MGHRA and CDR2 YSYEKL. The junction had 2 bases not matched to a gene; V was cut back by 1 base and J by 8 bases.

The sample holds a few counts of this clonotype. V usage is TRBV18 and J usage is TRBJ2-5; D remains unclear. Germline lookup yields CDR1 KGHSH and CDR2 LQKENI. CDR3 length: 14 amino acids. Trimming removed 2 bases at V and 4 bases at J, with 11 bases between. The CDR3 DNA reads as TGTGCCAGCTCACCAGGCCGGGTCCCAGAGACCCAGTACTTC. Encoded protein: CASSPGRVPETQYF.

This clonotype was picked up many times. CDR3: CASSSRTMNTEAFF. Written as DNA, the CDR3 is TGTGCCAGCAGCTCCAGGACGATGAACACTGAAGCTTTCTTT. The chain employs TRBV11-1 and TRBJ1-1; no clear D. Between the trimmed V and J ends, which lost 4 bases and 0 bases, there was a span of 9 bases. CDR1 is SGHAT, CDR2 FQDESV, per germline (reference sequence). CDR3 length: 14 residues. Together with reference TRBV11-1 and TRBJ1-1, the CDR3 gives the full variable domain: EAEVAQSPRYKITEKSQAVAFWCDPISGHATLYWYRQILGQGPELLVQFQDESVVDDSQLPKDRFSAERLKGVDSTLKIQPAELGDSAMYLCASSSRTMNTEAFFGQGTRLTVV.

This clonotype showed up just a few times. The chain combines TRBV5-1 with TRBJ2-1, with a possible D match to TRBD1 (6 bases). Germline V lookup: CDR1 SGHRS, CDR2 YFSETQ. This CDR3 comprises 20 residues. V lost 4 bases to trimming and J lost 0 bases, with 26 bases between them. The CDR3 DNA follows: TGCGCCAGCAGCAGACGGTCAGGGGATAAAACCCGGAGCTCCTACAATGAGCAGTTCTTC. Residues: CASSRRSGDKTRSSYNEQFF.

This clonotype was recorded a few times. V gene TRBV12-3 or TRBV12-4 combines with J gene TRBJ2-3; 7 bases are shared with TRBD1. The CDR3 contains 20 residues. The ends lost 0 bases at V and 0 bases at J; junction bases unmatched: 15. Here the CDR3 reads CASSLARGRVSITSTDTQYF. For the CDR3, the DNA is TGTGCCAGCAGTTTAGCGAGGGGGCGAGTATCCATCACTAGCACAGATACGCAGTATTTT.

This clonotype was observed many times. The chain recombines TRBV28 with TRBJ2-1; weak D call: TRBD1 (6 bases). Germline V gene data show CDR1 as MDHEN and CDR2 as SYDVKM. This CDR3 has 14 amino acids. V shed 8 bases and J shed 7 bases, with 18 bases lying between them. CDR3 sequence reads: CASVSTGKWNEQFF. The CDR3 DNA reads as TGTGCCAGCGTCTCCACAGGGAAATGGAATGAGCAGTTCTTC.

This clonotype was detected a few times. As DNA, the CDR3 is TGTGCCAGCAGCCGTGGGGAGGGAGGGCCTGAAGCTTTCTTT. Translation gives CASSRGEGGPEAFF. The V gene is TRBV3-1, the J gene TRBJ1-1; D uncertain. Germline V lookup: CDR1 LGHDT, CDR2 YNNKEL (reference sequence). Trimming cost V 4 bases and J 6 bases, with 15 bases left between them. The CDR3 spans 14 residues.

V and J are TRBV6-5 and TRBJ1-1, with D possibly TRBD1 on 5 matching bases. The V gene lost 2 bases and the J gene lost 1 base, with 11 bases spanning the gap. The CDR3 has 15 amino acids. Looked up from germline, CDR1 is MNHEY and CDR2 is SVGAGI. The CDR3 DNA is TGTGCCAGCAGTTACGGGGCTAACGCGAACACTGAAGCTTTCTTT. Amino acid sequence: CASSYGANANTEAFF.

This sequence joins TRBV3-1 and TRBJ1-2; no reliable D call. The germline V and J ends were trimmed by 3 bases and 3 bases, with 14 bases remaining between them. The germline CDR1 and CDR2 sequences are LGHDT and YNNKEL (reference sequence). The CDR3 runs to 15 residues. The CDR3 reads CASSQGMGSDYGYTF. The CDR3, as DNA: TGTGCCAGCAGCCAGGGCATGGGCTCCGACTATGGCTACACCTTC.

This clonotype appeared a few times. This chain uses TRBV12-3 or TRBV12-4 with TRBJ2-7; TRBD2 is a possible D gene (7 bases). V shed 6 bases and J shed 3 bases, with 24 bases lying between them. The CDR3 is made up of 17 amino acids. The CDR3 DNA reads TGTGCCAGCAGCCGCGCCGTGGCCAGGGGACTAAACTACGAGCAGTACTTC. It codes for CASSRAVARGLNYEQYF.

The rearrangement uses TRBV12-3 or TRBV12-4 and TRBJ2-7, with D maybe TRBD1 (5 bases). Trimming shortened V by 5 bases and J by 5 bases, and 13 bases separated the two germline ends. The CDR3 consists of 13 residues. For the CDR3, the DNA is TGTGCCAGCAGTCCTGACAGTGTCCACGAGCAGTACTTC. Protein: CASSPDSVHEQYF.

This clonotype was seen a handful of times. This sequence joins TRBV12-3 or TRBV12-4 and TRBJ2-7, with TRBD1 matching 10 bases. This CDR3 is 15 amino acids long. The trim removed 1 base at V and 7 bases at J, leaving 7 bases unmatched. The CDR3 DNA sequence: TGTGCCAGCAGTTTAGGACAGGGGGCTTCGGAGGAGCAGTACTTC. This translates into CASSLGQGASEEQYF.

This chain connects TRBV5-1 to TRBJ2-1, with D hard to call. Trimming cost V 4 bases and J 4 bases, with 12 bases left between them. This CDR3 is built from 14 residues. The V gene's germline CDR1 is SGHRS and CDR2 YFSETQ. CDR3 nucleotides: TGCGCCAGCAGCGTCGGAAGCCAATACAATGAGCAGTTCTTC. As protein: CASSVGSQYNEQFF. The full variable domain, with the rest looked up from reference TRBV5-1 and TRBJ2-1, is KAGVTQTPRYLIKTRGQQVTLSCSPISGHRSVSWYQQTPGQGLQFLFEYFSETQRNKGNFPGRFSGRQFSNSRSEMNVSTLELGDSALYLCASSVGSQYNEQFFGPGTRLTVL.

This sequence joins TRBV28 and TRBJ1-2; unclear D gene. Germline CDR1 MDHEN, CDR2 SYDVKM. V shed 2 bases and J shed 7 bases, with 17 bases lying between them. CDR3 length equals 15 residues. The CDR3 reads CASSLIDRVVGGYTF. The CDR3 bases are TGTGCCAGCAGTTTAATCGATAGGGTAGTTGGTGGCTACACCTTC.

DNA for the CDR3: TGTGCCAGCAGCTTAGGTCCCAGCGGGAGTAAGTACGAGCAGTACTTC. Residues: CASSLGPSGSKYEQYF. This sequence joins TRBV11-2 and TRBJ2-7; TRBD2 agrees at 8 bases. CDR3 length equals 16 residues. Germline V lookup: CDR1 SGHAT, CDR2 FQNNGV. J gave up 4 bases and V 1 base, and 9 bases lay outside the gene matches.

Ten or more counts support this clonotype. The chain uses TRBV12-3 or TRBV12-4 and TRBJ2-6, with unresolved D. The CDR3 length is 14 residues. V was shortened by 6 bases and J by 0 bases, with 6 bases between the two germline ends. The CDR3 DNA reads TGTGCCAGCAGAACGAGCTCTGGGGCCAACGTCCTGACTTTC. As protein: CASRTSSGANVLTF.

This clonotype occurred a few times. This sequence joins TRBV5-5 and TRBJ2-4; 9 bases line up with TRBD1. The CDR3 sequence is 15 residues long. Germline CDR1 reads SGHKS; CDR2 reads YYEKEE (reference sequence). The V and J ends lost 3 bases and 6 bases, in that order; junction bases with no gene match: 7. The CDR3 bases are TGTGCCAGCAGCTCCGAACAGGGGGCTGGAAACATTCAGTACTTC. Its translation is CASSSEQGAGNIQYF.

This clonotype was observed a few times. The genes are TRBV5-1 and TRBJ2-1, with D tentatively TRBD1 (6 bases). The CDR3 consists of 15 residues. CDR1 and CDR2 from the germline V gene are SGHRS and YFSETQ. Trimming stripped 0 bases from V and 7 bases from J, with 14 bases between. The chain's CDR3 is CASSLGVTTGNEQFF. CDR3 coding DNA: TGCGCCAGCAGCTTGGGGGTCACTACAGGGAATGAGCAGTTCTTC.

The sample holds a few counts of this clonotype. The chain's CDR3 is CASSLRRQGAYEQYF. CDR3 in DNA: TGTGCCAGCAGCCTCCGACGACAGGGGGCCTACGAGCAGTACTTC. This chain connects TRBV3-1 to TRBJ2-7, with 9 bases that match TRBD1. Looked up from germline, CDR1 is LGHDT and CDR2 is YNNKEL (reference sequence). The J segment lost 2 bases and the V segment lost 4 bases, leaving 6 bases of the junction unmatched. The CDR3 contains 15 residues.

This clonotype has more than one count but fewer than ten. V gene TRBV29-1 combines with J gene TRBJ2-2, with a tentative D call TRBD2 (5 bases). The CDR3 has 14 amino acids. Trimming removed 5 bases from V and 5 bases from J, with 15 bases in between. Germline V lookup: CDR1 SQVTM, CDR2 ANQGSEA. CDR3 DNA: TGCAGCGTTCGGGCCGGAGGAAAAACCGGGGAGCTGTTTTTT. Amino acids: CSVRAGGKTGELFF.

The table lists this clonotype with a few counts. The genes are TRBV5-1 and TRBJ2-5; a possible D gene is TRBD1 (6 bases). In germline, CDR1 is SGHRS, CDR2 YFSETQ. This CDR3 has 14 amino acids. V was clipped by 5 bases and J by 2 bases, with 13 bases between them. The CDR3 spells CASRGATGQETQYF. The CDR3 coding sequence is TGCGCCAGCAGGGGAGCGACAGGACAAGAGACCCAGTACTTC.

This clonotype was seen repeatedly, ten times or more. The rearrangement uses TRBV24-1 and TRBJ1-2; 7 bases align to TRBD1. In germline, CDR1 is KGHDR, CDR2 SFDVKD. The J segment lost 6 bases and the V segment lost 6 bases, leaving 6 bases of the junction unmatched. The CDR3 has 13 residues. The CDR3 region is CATSLTGTDGYTF. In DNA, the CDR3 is TGTGCCACCAGTTTGACAGGGACGGATGGCTACACCTTC.

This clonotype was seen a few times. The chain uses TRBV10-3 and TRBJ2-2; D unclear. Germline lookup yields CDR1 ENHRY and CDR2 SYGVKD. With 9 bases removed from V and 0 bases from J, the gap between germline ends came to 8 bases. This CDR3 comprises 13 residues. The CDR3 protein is CAILDANTGELFF. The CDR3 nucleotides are TGTGCCATTTTAGACGCGAACACCGGGGAGCTGTTTTTT.

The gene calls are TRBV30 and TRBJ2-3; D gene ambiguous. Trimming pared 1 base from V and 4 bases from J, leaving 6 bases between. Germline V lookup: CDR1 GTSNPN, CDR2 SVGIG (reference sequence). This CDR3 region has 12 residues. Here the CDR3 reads CAWSAKADTQYF. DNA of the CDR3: TGTGCCTGGAGTGCCAAGGCAGATACGCAGTATTTT.

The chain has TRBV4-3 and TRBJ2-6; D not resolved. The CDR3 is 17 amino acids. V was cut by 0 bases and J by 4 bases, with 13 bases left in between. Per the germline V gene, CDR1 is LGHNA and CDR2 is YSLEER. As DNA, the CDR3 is TGCGCCAGCAGCCAAGAATTCAGGTCGTGGGGGGCCAACGTCCTGACTTTC. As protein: CASSQEFRSWGANVLTF.

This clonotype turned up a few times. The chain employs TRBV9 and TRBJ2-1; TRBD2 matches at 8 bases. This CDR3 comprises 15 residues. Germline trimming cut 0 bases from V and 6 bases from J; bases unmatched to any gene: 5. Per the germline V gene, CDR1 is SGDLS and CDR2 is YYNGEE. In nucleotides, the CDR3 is TGTGCCAGCAGCGTAGCGGGGGGGCCGTCCAATGAGCAGTTCTTC. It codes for CASSVAGGPSNEQFF.

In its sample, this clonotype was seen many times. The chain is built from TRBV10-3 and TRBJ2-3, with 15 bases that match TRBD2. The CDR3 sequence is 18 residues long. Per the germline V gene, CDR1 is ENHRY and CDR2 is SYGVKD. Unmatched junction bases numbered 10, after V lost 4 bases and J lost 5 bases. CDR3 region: CAISGTSGRAHSEDTQYF. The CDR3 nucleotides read TGTGCCATCAGTGGGACTAGCGGGAGGGCCCATTCCGAAGATACGCAGTATTTT.

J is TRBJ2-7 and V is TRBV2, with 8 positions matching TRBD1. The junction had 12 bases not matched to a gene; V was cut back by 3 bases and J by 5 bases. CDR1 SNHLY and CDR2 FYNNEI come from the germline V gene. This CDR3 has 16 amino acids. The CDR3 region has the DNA TGTGCCAGCAGTGATATTATGGCAGGGGGCCTCAACGAGCAGTACTTC. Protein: CASSDIMAGGLNEQYF. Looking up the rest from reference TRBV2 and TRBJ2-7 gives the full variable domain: EPEVTQTPSHQVTQMGQEVILRCVPISNHLYFYWYRQILGQKVEFLVSFYNNEISEKSEIFDDQFSVERPDGSNFTLKIRSTKLEDSAMYFCASSDIMAGGLNEQYFGPGTRLTVT.